This T cell receptor beta chain was identified in a study of regulatory T cells in long-lasting Graves disease (dated by TCRdb to about 2021). Study-level background: Patients with newly diagnosed Graves' disease had been on antithyroid drugs for under 3 months. TCR sequencing covered about 13 persistent and 20 newly diagnosed Graves' disease patients, 33 samples in total. Patients with persistent Graves' disease were compared with patients with newly diagnosed Graves' disease using TCR sequencing and RNA sequencing of peripheral blood. The study was conducted in China and was registered as a clinical trial.

Beyond this particular receptor, the publication reports: Preferential use of TRBV28, TRBJ1-2 and TRBJ2-5 was observed in persistent disease, whereas TRBV20-1 and TRBJ2-1 were favored in newly diagnosed disease. Sequencing and analysis were restricted to the TCR beta chain. The authors acknowledged the small sample size as a limitation that may reduce accuracy. Compared with newly diagnosed patients, persistent Graves' disease patients had lower TCR Shannon entropy and fewer highly expanded clones, which suggests clonal expansion. Patients with persistent disease shared more public clonotypes (around 2,500) than newly diagnosed patients did (approximately 970). Because the primary lesion, thyroid tissue, could not be accessed, the study looked at peripheral blood alone.

The library was prepared using multiplex PCR. Sequencing used an Illumina HiSeq 4000. iRepertoire HTBI primers and Arm-PCR amplification of CDR3 regions were used to construct TCR beta libraries. Before sequencing, the PCR products went through gel purification. Per the source publication's procedure: A total of some 60 TRBV and some 15 TRBJ segments were identified across samples and were used for gene usage analysis of CDR3 amino acid clonotypes. Filtered high-quality paired reads were merged into contigs using COPE and FqMerger. BLAST was used to align contigs to the IMGT TRBV, TRBD and TRBJ reference genes, and CDR3 was defined following IMGT. Highly expanded clones were defined as clonotypes with a frequency above 0.1%. Repertoire diversity was measured by Shannon entropy, and V-J evenness by the Gini coefficient. A clonotype was considered public if more than one individual shared it. TCRdb reworked the public reads: Q25 trimming with fastp, MiXCR clone assembly, productive beta chains retained. Rows with a matching CDR3 protein are joined into one entry that keeps the most common DNA and genes. The V and J calls shown here were made by TCRdb, not taken from the authors' results. The sample table lists about 560,000 distinct CDR3 sequences, about 16% of them with a count of one. The ten biggest clones cover approximately 12% of the sample.

This clonotype has only a few counts. Its antigen is currently not known. Base-call qualities are not available, and no considerably larger clone is one nucleotide away. CDR1 and CDR2, looked up from the germline V gene, are KGHSH and LQKENI. The CDR3 runs 18 amino acids, cysteine and phenylalanine included. Only the CDR3 part of the read is kept: 54 bases, read in frame from the first base. The germline V end is reduced by 2 bases and the J end by 2 bases; junction bases left unmatched: 9. The time point label on this specimen signifies: newly diagnosed GD, antithyroid drugs for less than 3 months. For both TCR sequencing and RNA sequencing, RNA was extracted from PBMCs in TRIzol. Graves' disease was diagnosed according to American Thyroid Association guidelines. Recruitment of patients was carried out at an endocrinology department in Xi'an, China. Each patient gave approximately 9.7 milliliters of peripheral blood, collected in an EDTA anticoagulant tube. PBMCs were isolated by Ficoll Paque Plus density gradient separation without further T cell sorting. RNA quality was checked with an Agilent 2100 Bioanalyzer and agarose gel, and concentration with a NanoDrop 2000.

These same records also appear under a second study, on T cells in Graves' hyperthyroidism and ophthalmopathy. The other study reports the following: Graves' hyperthyroidism was defined as stable when no progression to ophthalmopathy occurred over 18 months of follow-up. Hyperthyroidism patients were aged 18 to 65 years and newly diagnosed, with disease duration of less than 2 months. Any patient with an uncontrolled infection, another autoimmune disease, pregnancy or lactation was excluded. Diagnoses relied on clinical symptoms, serum thyroxine and TRAb, thyroid ultrasound and orbital computed tomography. The TCR CDR3 was subjected to a first round of RT-PCR using the HTBI primer set and the Qiagen OneStep RT-PCR kit. Most expanded thyroid clonotypes (frequency above 0.001) were also detected in blood, suggesting blood repertoires may reflect thyroid immune responses. A model built on a 13 V-J signature distinguished ophthalmopathy from stable hyperthyroidism, reaching about 88% sensitivity and about 81% specificity in cross-validation and 80%/75% in testing. During validation, the model predicted progression to ophthalmopathy a median of roughly six months ahead of onset, with around 65% sensitivity and more than 72% specificity. A discovery cohort of 95 to 100 patients, 43 with Graves' ophthalmopathy and more than 55 with stable Graves' hyperthyroidism, was used to find distinguishing TCR V-J signatures. Whether ophthalmopathy could be predicted prospectively was tested in an independent validation cohort made up of under 20 hyperthyroidism patients plus 17 patients who later progressed to ophthalmopathy. The 85 to 100 discovery patients were divided at random into training and test sets in a 7:3 ratio. In addition, the study compared T-cell repertoires in thyroid tissue and in blood from five or six Graves' hyperthyroidism patients. After sampling, hyperthyroidism patients received methimazole starting at 30 mg daily, and ophthalmopathy patients received high-dose intravenous methylprednisolone. The libraries were constructed in a second round of multiplex PCR and then size-selected and purified. The libraries were sequenced on an Illumina HiSeq2000 using paired-end 100 bp reads. SOAPnuke was used to process the raw data, throwing out any read that contained adapters or uncalled bases, had a mean Phred below 15, or lacked an exact constant-primer or identifier match. High-quality paired reads were merged using COPE v1.2.5, and each unique nucleotide sequence was defined as a clonotype. MiTCR v1.1 was used to align the clonotypes against IMGT TRBV, TRBD and TRBJ reference segments. Only V-J combinations with frequency above 0.0001, covering 99% to 99.2% of repertoires, were analysed. A TCS score was defined as the ratio of F50 (clonal expansion) to E x V (chaos), with BLOSUM62-based TCRdist applied between CDR3 peptides within each V-J. Welch's t-statistics and random forest reduced 500 to 550 V-J features to 13, which were used in a naive Bayes classifier (R e1071). No statistical method was used to set the sample size in advance, and investigators knew the group allocation. The paper describes TCR Vbeta CDR3 sequencing of around 140 peripheral blood samples, made up of 43 ophthalmopathy patients, 70 to 75 hyperthyroidism patients and 17 progressor patients.

The rearranged segments are TRBV18 and TRBJ2-5, and 12 junctional nucleotides match TRBD2. This sequence originates from a man between 18 and 29 years old with Graves disease. Donor details come from another sample of the same person, matched by shared clones. The sequencing used peripheral blood mononuclear cells (PBMCs), collected at new diagnosis, from a patient treated with antithyroid drugs. For the CDR3, the sequence is CASSPRTSGTGGQETQYF. The nucleotides are TGTGCCAGCTCACCAAGGACTAGCGGGACCGGAGGGCAAGAGACCCAGTACTTC.